A selection of T cell receptor beta chains follows, all from one sample in a study of graft-versus-host responses after intestinal transplantation. This table comes from immunoSEQ multiplex PCR, and its TCRdb copy is limited to in-frame clones, with some not included. The sample contains just over 70,000 clones, 84% of which appear only once. These receptors' targets are unknown. Material: unstimulated CD4+ T cells sorted from spleen or lymph node cells, obtained before transplant. The receptor set was obtained from a human donor who was the organ donor for an intestinal transplant. Each CDR3 is given without its conserved first and last residue.

V	J	CDR3
TRBV5-4	TRBJ2-3	ASRALAGGTDTQY
TRBV2	TRBJ1-1	ASGGSMNTEAF
TRBV6-7	TRBJ1-3	ASSYSRRPGQGVAYSGNTIY
TRBV25-1	TRBJ1-2	ASSESPAGGGYGYT
TRBV19	TRBJ1-5	AMGQGIGQPQH
TRBV13	TRBJ2-5	ASSHLDGTVETQY
TRBV23-1	TRBJ1-5	ASSHRSNQPQH
TRBV7-2	TRBJ2-1	ASSLKQGPEQF
TRBV19	TRBJ2-3	ASSIGASTDTQY
TRBV11-3	TRBJ2-5	ASSLGTGNQETQY
TRBV2	TRBJ2-5	AGRTSGGETQY
TRBV2	TRBJ2-2	ASSDSGELF
TRBV7-6	TRBJ2-2	ASSLDQATGELF
TRBV18	TRBJ1-2	ASSPPTGLRGYT
TRBV6-6	TRBJ1-3	ASSFPGNEGNTIY
TRBV10-1	TRBJ1-5	ASSGREGKEPQH